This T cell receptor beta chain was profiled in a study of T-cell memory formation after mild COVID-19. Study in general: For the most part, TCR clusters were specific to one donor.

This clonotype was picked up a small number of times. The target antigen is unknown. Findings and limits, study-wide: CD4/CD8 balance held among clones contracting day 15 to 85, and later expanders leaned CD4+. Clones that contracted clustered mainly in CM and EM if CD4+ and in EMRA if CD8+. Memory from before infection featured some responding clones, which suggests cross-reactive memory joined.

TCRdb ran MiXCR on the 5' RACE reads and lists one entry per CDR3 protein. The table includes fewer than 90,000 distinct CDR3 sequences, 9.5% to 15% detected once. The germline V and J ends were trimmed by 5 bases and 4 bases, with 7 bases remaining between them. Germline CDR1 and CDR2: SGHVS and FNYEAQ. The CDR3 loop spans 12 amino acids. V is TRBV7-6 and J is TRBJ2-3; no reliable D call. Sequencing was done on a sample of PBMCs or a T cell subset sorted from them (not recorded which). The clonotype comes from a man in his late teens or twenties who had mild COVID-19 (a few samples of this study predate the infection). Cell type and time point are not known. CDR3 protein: CASSATSDTQYF. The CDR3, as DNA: TGTGCCAGCAGCGCCACATCAGATACGCAGTATTTT. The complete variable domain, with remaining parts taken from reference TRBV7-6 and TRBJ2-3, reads GAGVSQSPRYKVTKRGQDVALRCDPISGHVSLYWYRQALGQGPEFLTYFNYEAQQDKSGLPNDRFSAERPEGSISTLTIQRTEQRDSAMYRCASSATSDTQYFGPGTRLTVL.